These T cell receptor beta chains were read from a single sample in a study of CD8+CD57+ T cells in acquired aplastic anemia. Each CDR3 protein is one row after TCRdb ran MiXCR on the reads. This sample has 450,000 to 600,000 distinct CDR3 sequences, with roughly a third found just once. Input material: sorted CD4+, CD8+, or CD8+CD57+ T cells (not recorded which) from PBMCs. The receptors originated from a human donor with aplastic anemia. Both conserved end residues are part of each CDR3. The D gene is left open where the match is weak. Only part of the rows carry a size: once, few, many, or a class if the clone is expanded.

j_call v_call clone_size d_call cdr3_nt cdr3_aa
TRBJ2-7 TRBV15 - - TGTGCCACCAGCAGAGACAGGGTGGGGCAGGACGAGCAGTACTTC CATSRDRVGQDEQYF
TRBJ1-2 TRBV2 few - TGTGCCAGCAGTTTCCAGGGTTATAACTATGGCTACACCTTC CASSFQGYNYGYTF
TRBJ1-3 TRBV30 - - TGTGCCTGGAGTGTACCCGAGAGGGGAAACACCATATATTTT CAWSVPERGNTIYF
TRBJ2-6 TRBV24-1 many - TGTGCCACCAGTGATACTGACAGGTCTGGGGCCAACGTCCTGACTTTC CATSDTDRSGANVLTF
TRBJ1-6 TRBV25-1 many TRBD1 TGTGCCAGCAGTGTGTTCGGACAGGCCTCGAATTCACCCCTCCACTTT CASSVFGQASNSPLHF
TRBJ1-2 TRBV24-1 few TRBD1 TGTGCCACCAGTGGATCGACAGGGGATGGCTACACCTTC CATSGSTGDGYTF
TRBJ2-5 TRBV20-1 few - TGCAGTGCTAGAGGGTGGCTAGGGAAAGAGACCCAGTACTTC CSARGWLGKETQYF
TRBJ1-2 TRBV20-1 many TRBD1 TGCAGTGCTGGACAGGGCACTAACTATGGCTACACCTTC CSAGQGTNYGYTF
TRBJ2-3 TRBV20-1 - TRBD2 TGCAGTGCTGTTAAGCGGGGGGCAGATACGCGGTATTTT CSAVKRGADTRYF
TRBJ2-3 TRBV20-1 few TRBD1 TGCAGTGCTAGTGGGGCAGGGGGCAGCACAGATACGCAGTATTTT CSASGAGGSTDTQYF
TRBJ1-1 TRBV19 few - TGTGCCAGTAGTATATTAACGGACGCTGAAGCTTTCTTT CASSILTDAEAFF
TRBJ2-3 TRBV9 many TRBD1 TGTGCCAGCAGCGTAGAACAGGGGGCAGATACGCAGTATTTT CASSVEQGADTQYF
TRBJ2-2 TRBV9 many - TGTGCCAGCAGCGTAGGCCCGGAACTCACCGGGGAGCTGTTTTTT CASSVGPELTGELFF
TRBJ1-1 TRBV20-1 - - TGCAGTGCTAGCGGGGGGCATGGGAACACTGAAGCTTTCTTT CSASGGHGNTEAFF
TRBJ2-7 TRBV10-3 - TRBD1 TGTGCCATCAGTCCCGGGACAGGGGCCGACGAGCAGTACTTC CAISPGTGADEQYF